This TCR beta chain stems from a study of PD-1 blockade in classical Hodgkin lymphoma. CDR1 and CDR2 from the germline V gene are MGHRA and YSYEKL. CDR3 length: 16 amino acids. Losses at the gene ends were 4 bases for V and 8 bases for J; bases not matched to a gene: 13. Assay used: immunoSEQ multiplex PCR; TCRdb lists only in-frame clones, some missing. The data show under 100,000 clones, with about nine tenths seen just once and roughly 3% held by the top ten. Brentuximab vedotin exposure varied among the patients, all of whom had relapsed after autologous stem cell transplantation. With regard to this clone: What it binds is unknown.

Regarding the study as a whole: The study reported lower baseline TCR diversity in newly diagnosed patients than in healthy donors.

Sequenced material: peripheral blood mononuclear cells (PBMCs), taken before the second cycle of nivolumab. This chain connects TRBV4-1 to TRBJ1-4, with 7 positions matching TRBD1. The receptor's source is a human donor with classical Hodgkin lymphoma. The CDR3 DNA is TGCGCCAGCAGCCTTTCGGGACAGCGCCTTGGGGAAAAACTGTTTTTT. Its translation is CASSLSGQRLGEKLFF.